This T cell receptor beta chain was retrieved from a study of Ad26.COV2.S vaccination and SARS-CoV-2 variants. Study observations and caveats: Measures of TCR breadth and depth may have fallen short of total T cell responses. Following vaccination, spike-specific CD8+ and CD4+ T cell responses reportedly exhibited substantial breadth.

Libraries were prepared by immunoSEQ multiplex PCR; TCRdb keeps only in-frame clonotypes and omits some of them. The repertoire holds 350,000 to 450,000 clones, with 70% to 90% as singletons. This sample's treatment: about 20 received Ad26.COV2.S at low or high dose, single or two shots; roughly 5 received placebo; per-sample allocation not given. The investigators took samples on day 63 after the first vaccine or placebo injection. Notes on this clone: The antigen is undetermined.

The sample consisted of peripheral blood, taken in a trial of Ad26.COV2.S vaccine versus placebo. The clonotype comes from a person between 18 and 65 years old who received the Ad26.COV2.S COVID-19 vaccine or a placebo.

The CDR3 nucleotides read TGTGCCAGCAGCTTAACCGGGGGCAGGTCAGATACGCAGTATTTT. Protein product: CASSLTGGRSDTQYF. The chain has TRBV11-2 and TRBJ2-3; D may be TRBD1 or TRBD2 (6 bases each). The CDR3 contains 15 residues. CDR1 and CDR2 (germline): SGHAT, FQNNGV. V lost 2 bases, J lost 4 bases, and 13 bases lay in between.